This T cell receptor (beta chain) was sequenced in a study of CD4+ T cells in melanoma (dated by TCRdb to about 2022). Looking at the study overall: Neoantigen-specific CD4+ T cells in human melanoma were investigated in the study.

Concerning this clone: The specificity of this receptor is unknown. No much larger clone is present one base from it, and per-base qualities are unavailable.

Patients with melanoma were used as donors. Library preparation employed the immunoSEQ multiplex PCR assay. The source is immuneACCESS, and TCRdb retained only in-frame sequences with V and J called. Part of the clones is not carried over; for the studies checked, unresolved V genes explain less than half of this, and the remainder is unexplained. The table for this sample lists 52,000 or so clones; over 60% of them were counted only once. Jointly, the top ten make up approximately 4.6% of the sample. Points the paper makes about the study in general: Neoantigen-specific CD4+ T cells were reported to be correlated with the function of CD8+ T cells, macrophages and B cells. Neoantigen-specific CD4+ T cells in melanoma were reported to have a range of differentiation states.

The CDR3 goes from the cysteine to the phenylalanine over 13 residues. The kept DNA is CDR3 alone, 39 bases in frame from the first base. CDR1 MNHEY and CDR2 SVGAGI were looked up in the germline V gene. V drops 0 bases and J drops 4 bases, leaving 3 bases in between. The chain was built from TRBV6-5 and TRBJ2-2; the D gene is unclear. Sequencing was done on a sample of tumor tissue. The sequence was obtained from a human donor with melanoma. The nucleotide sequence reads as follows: TGTGCCAGCAGTTACTCGGGCACCGGGGAGCTGTTTTTT. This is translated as CASSYSGTGELFF.